Shown below are 14 T cell receptor beta chains from a single sample sequenced in a study of siplizumab effects on memory and regulatory T cells. Sequencing was performed with immunoSEQ multiplex PCR; in TCRdb, only in-frame clones are kept and a portion is missing. The data hold 55,000 to 70,000 clones, with roughly 93% observed a single time. Material: CD8+ T cells sorted from blood. The receptor source for this set is a human donor in good health.

The chain uses TRBV28 and TRBJ1-2; 7 bases agree with TRBD1. CDR1 MDHEN and CDR2 SYDVKM come from the germline V gene. This CDR3 spans 16 amino acids. The J segment lost 0 bases and the V segment lost 7 bases, leaving 11 bases of the junction unmatched. The CDR3 spells CASNFGRGTSNYGYTF. The CDR3 DNA is TGTGCCAGCAATTTCGGCAGGGGGACCTCTAACTATGGCTACACCTTC.

The rearrangement links TRBV5-4 to TRBJ1-1; no clear D gene. V was trimmed by 4 bases and J by 2 bases, leaving 12 bases between them. CDR1 and CDR2 (germline): SGHNT, YYREEE (reference sequence). The CDR3 is 14 amino acids. The DNA of the CDR3 is TGTGCCAGCAGCAGGACCGAGCATAACACTGAAGCTTTCTTT. This codes for CASSRTEHNTEAFF. Based on the CDR3 plus reference TRBV5-4 and TRBJ1-1, the full variable domain is ETGVTQSPTHLIKTRGQQVTLRCSSQSGHNTVSWYQQALGQGPQFIFQYYREEENGRGNFPPRFSGLQFPNYSSELNVNALELDDSALYLCASSRTEHNTEAFFGQGTRLTVV.

This clone has a handful of counts. Distinct nucleotide sequences in the sample also encode this CDR3. The chain uses TRBV11-3 and TRBJ1-6; no reliable D call. The length of the CDR3 is 14 residues. V lost 1 base, J lost 7 bases, and 8 bases lay in between. In germline, CDR1 is SGHNT, CDR2 YENEEA. This CDR3 is CASSLGAANSPLHF. In DNA form, the CDR3 reads TGTGCCAGCAGCTTAGGGGCGGCCAATTCACCCCTCCACTTT.

This rearrangement joins TRBV21-1 to TRBJ1-1; the table names TRBD1, a call not compared with the DNA. TRBV21-1 counts as a pseudogene. The CDR3 is made up of 14 amino acids. CDR3 region: CASSTPDRDTEAFF. The CDR3 DNA reads TGTGCCAGCAGCACCCCGGACAGGGACACTGAAGCTTTCTTT.

This clone occurred once. The rearrangement links TRBV14 to TRBJ1-1; a weak D match, TRBD1 (6 bases). CDR1 is SGHDN and CDR2 is FVKESK in the germline V gene. V lost 4 bases to trimming and J lost 8 bases, with 14 bases between them. CDR3 length equals 13 residues. This CDR3 reads CASSPQGGAEAFF. CDR3 DNA sequence: TGTGCCAGCAGCCCACAAGGGGGGGCCGAAGCTTTCTTT.

The rearrangement links TRBV15 to TRBJ2-3, with TRBD1 as a possible D gene (7 bases). This CDR3 has 17 residues. V was pared by 0 bases and J by 4 bases, with 17 bases between. Germline V CDR1 and CDR2: LNHNV, YYDKDF (reference sequence). The CDR3 here is CATSREGLGGGSDTQYF. As DNA, the CDR3 is TGTGCCACCAGCAGAGAAGGTCTTGGAGGGGGCTCAGATACGCAGTATTTT.

The rearrangement links TRBV5-5 to TRBJ2-1; TRBD2 aligns across 9 bases. V was clipped by 1 base and J by 8 bases; unmatched bases: 7. Germline CDR1 is SGHKS and CDR2 is YYEKEE (reference sequence). This CDR3 region has 15 residues. The CDR3 here is CASSLSGLATDEQFF. As DNA, the CDR3 is TGTGCCAGCAGCTTGTCGGGACTAGCTACCGATGAGCAGTTCTTC.

This chain links TRBV7-9 with TRBJ2-1, with D possibly matching TRBD1 (5 bases). Trimming shortened V by 8 bases and J by 4 bases, and 9 bases separated the two germline ends. The CDR3 consists of 12 residues. Germline V CDR1 and CDR2: SEHNR, FQNEAQ (reference sequence). The CDR3 loop reads CASGDSYNEQFF. CDR3 DNA: TGTGCCAGCGGCGACAGTTACAATGAGCAGTTCTTC.

CDR3 sequence reads: CASSLIKPGGPYEQYF. CDR3 nucleotide sequence: TGTGCCAGCAGCTTGATTAAGCCAGGGGGCCCCTACGAGCAGTACTTC. V is TRBV7-9 and J is TRBJ2-7, with 8 bases identical to TRBD1. CDR1 is SEHNR, CDR2 FQNEAQ, per germline (reference sequence). Trimming cost V 3 bases and J 2 bases; bases outside gene matches: 9. The CDR3 consists of 16 residues.

The chain has TRBV7-2 and TRBJ2-7, with 12 nucleotides matching TRBD2. CDR3 length: 17 residues. Germline-derived CDR1 and CDR2 are SGHTA and FQGNSA. V was pared by 5 bases and J by 5 bases, with 13 bases of the junction left unmatched. The CDR3 region has the DNA TGTGCCAGCAGCCAGGACACCCTAGCGGGAGGGATCAACGAGCAGTACTTC. Its protein product is CASSQDTLAGGINEQYF.

The chain combines TRBV29-1 with TRBJ2-1; 11 positions match TRBD2. The CDR3 extends over 16 amino acids. Germline loops: CDR1 SQVTM, CDR2 ANQGSEA. The V gene end was trimmed by 1 base and the J gene end by 1 base; junction bases not matched to a gene: 3. CDR3 coding DNA: TGCAGCGTTGAAGGACTAGCGGGGAGATCCTACAATGAGCAGTTCTTC. Residues: CSVEGLAGRSYNEQFF.

This clone showed up just once. The rearrangement uses TRBV11-3 and TRBJ1-1; D perhaps matches TRBD1 (6 bases). Germline CDR1 and CDR2: SGHNT and YENEEA. This CDR3 comprises 15 residues. Trimming took off 2 bases at V and 0 bases at J, with 10 bases between the two ends. The DNA for the CDR3 is TGTGCCAGCAGCTTAACAGGGTATTTGAACACTGAAGCTTTCTTT. Protein: CASSLTGYLNTEAFF.

The chain is built from TRBV6-5 and TRBJ2-2; D is perhaps TRBD2 (6 bases). The CDR3 has 14 amino acids. Germline V gives CDR1 MNHEY, CDR2 SVGAGI. The V end was cut by 7 bases, the J end by 4 bases, with 13 bases between. The CDR3 DNA reads TGTGCCAGCACCCCAGGAGCGGGCACCGGGGAGCTGTTTTTT. Amino acids: CASTPGAGTGELFF.

The rearrangement links TRBV6-1 to TRBJ1-4, with D hard to call. Germline CDR1 and CDR2: MNHNS and SASEGT. Between the trimmed V and J ends, which lost 2 bases and 0 bases, there was a span of 7 bases. The CDR3 loop spans 15 amino acids. DNA for the CDR3: TGTGCCAGCAGTGAAAACGACGCAACTAATGAAAAACTGTTTTTT. It encodes CASSENDATNEKLFF.